What follows are 24 T cell receptor beta chains derived from one specimen sequenced in a study of blood T cell repertoires in COVID-19. TCRdb's copy holds only in-frame clones and misses some; the assay was immunoSEQ multiplex PCR. This table holds about 250,000 clones, 83% found once. Sequencing was performed on peripheral blood. Source of these receptors: a man in his forties or fifties with active or convalescent COVID-19.

The chain combines TRBV4-3 with TRBJ1-1, with TRBD1 as a possible D gene (5 bases). Trimming pared 1 base from V and 0 bases from J, leaving 15 bases between. Germline CDR1 and CDR2: LGHNA and YSLEER. The CDR3 runs to 17 residues. The CDR3 DNA follows: TGCGCCAGCAGCCAAGTCAGGGCCCCTTTTCTGAACACTGAAGCTTTCTTT. Its translation: CASSQVRAPFLNTEAFF.

The DNA for the CDR3 is TGTGCCAGCAGCTTTATGGAGGGCTCTAGCAATCAGCCCCAGCATTTT. Translating it yields CASSFMEGSSNQPQHF. The chain joins TRBV7-8 to TRBJ1-5, with D unclear. V lost 3 bases and J 0 bases, leaving 12 bases between the germline ends. Germline V gene lookup returns CDR1 SGHVS and CDR2 FQNEAQ. This CDR3 comprises 16 residues. Filled out from reference TRBV7-8 and TRBJ1-5, the complete variable domain reads GAGVSQSPRYKVAKRGQDVALRCDPISGHVSLFWYQQALGQGPEFLTYFQNEAQLDKSGLPSDRFFAERPEGSVSTLKIQRTQQEDSAVYLCASSFMEGSSNQPQHFGDGTRLSIL.

This rearrangement joins TRBV7-2 to TRBJ2-7, with 8 bases lining up with TRBD1. Trimming at V came to 4 bases and at J to 4 bases, leaving 12 bases not matched to a gene. The CDR3 loop spans 16 amino acids. Germline CDR1 reads SGHTA; CDR2 reads FQGNSA. The CDR3 region has the DNA TGTGCCAGCAGCTCCTATCGGCAGGGGGCGCGGTACGAGCAGTACTTC. Translation gives CASSSYRQGARYEQYF.

CDR3 in DNA: TGTGCCAGTAGTAAAAACTGGAACACTGAAGCTTTCTTT. Translated: CASSKNWNTEAFF. The rearrangement uses TRBV19 and TRBJ1-1; D not certain. The CDR3 runs to 13 residues. Germline V gene sequence: CDR1 LNHDA, CDR2 SQIVND (reference sequence). The germline V and J ends were trimmed by 4 bases and 1 base, with 7 bases remaining between them.

This sequence joins TRBV24-1 and TRBJ1-4; 8 positions agree with TRBD1. Germline loops: CDR1 KGHDR, CDR2 SFDVKD. This CDR3 spans 15 amino acids. Trimming at V came to 3 bases and at J to 3 bases, leaving 2 bases not matched to a gene. The CDR3 DNA reads TGTGCCACCAGTGATCCACAGGGGGCTAATGAAAAACTGTTTTTT. This codes for CATSDPQGANEKLFF.

The chain has TRBV6-5 and TRBJ1-1; 7 bases are shared with TRBD1. This CDR3 comprises 15 residues. V dropped 8 bases and J dropped 2; count of bases not matched to a gene: 11. Per the germline V gene, CDR1 is MNHEY and CDR2 is SVGAGI. CDR3: CASRSRDSKNTEAFF. DNA of the CDR3: TGTGCCAGCCGAAGTAGGGACAGCAAAAACACTGAAGCTTTCTTT.

In its sample, this clone was seen a few times. CDR3 DNA sequence: TGTGCCAGCAGCCCCACTTTAGCGGGGGGGAGGGAGCAGTACTTC. Protein sequence: CASSPTLAGGREQYF. V is TRBV9 and J is TRBJ2-7, with 11 positions matching TRBD2. CDR1 SGDLS and CDR2 YYNGEE come from the germline V gene. CDR3 length equals 15 residues. The V gene end was trimmed by 4 bases and the J gene end by 7 bases; junction bases not matched to a gene: 10.

The chain uses TRBV5-1 and TRBJ2-6, with TRBD2 matching 14 bases. The germline gives CDR1 SGHRS, CDR2 YFSETQ. This CDR3 spans 19 amino acids. Trimming cost V 2 bases and J 4 bases; bases outside gene matches: 8. CDR3 loop: CASSFRPGLAGEGANVLTF. In DNA, the CDR3 is TGCGCCAGCAGCTTTAGGCCGGGACTAGCGGGAGAAGGGGCCAACGTCCTGACTTTC.

The V call is TRBV6-5, the J call TRBJ1-1; 11 bases align to TRBD1. The CDR3 sequence is 15 residues long. V lost 6 bases, J lost 6 bases, and 9 bases stayed unmatched. Germline assignment: CDR1 MNHEY and CDR2 SVGAGI. The CDR3 region is CASRGRDRGDAEAFF. In nucleotides, the CDR3 is TGTGCCAGCAGGGGAAGGGACAGGGGGGATGCTGAAGCTTTCTTT.

The rearrangement links TRBV28 to TRBJ1-5; 7 bases fit TRBD1. The CDR3 has 14 amino acids. Germline assignment: CDR1 MDHEN and CDR2 SYDVKM. Trimming removed 6 bases from V and 8 bases from J; junction bases left unmatched: 10. CDR3 in amino acids: CASRLTGPTKPQHF. CDR3 DNA sequence: TGTGCCAGCAGGTTGACAGGGCCCACGAAGCCCCAGCATTTT.

The chain links TRBV27 to TRBJ2-1, with D perhaps TRBD2 (7 bases). CDR1 and CDR2 (germline): MNHEY, SMNVEV (reference sequence). The CDR3 contains 15 residues. V dropped 3 bases and J dropped 8 bases, with 17 bases sitting between them. The CDR3 DNA sequence: TGTGCCAGCAGTTTCCTGGGGGGGGGCCGCGATGAGCAGTTCTTC. Protein: CASSFLGGGRDEQFF.

J is TRBJ1-2 and V is TRBV7-9; 9 bases agree with TRBD1. With 5 bases clipped from V and 5 bases from J, the junction kept 9 bases outside the gene matches. The CDR3 spans 15 residues. Germline CDR1 SEHNR, CDR2 FQNEAQ (reference sequence). CDR3 protein: CASSPEGQGGYGYTF. The CDR3 region has the DNA TGTGCCAGCAGCCCGGAGGGACAGGGTGGGTATGGCTACACCTTC.

CDR3 sequence reads: CASSFGQGPYGYTF. The CDR3 bases are TGTGCCAGTAGTTTCGGACAGGGGCCCTATGGCTACACCTTC. The V and J genes are TRBV19 and TRBJ1-2; 9 nucleotides line up with TRBD1. V shed 5 bases and J 4 bases; nucleotides not matched to a gene: 5. Germline CDR1 LNHDA, CDR2 SQIVND (reference sequence). The CDR3 has 14 residues.

The chain has TRBV6-1 and TRBJ1-5, with D hard to call. Per germline, CDR1 MNHNS and CDR2 SASEGT. Trimming took off 3 bases at V and 2 bases at J, with 11 bases between the two ends. The CDR3 runs 15 residues. The CDR3 sequence is CASSEARWGNQPQHF. CDR3 nucleotide sequence: TGTGCCAGCAGTGAGGCCAGGTGGGGCAATCAGCCCCAGCATTTT.

V is TRBV6-5 and J is TRBJ2-5; 7 positions match TRBD1. This CDR3 comprises 15 residues. Germline assignment: CDR1 MNHEY and CDR2 SVGAGI. The ends lost 6 bases at V and 4 bases at J; junction bases unmatched: 11. The CDR3 bases are TGTGCCAGCAGCCACACCCCCCGACAGGGAGAGACCCAGTACTTC. Translated, it gives CASSHTPRQGETQYF.

This clone was seen only a few times. The chain has TRBV7-9 and TRBJ1-6; D may be TRBD1 (5 bases). The ends were cut back, 3 bases at V and 7 bases at J, with 13 bases in the middle. The germline V gene has CDR1 SEHNR and CDR2 FQNEAQ (reference sequence). The CDR3 loop spans 15 amino acids. The CDR3 loop reads CASSFESPGNSPLHF. DNA for the CDR3: TGTGCCAGCAGCTTCGAGTCCCCAGGGAATTCACCCCTCCACTTT.

This sequence joins TRBV5-6 and TRBJ2-2, with 12 bases identical to TRBD2. CDR1 is SGHDT and CDR2 is YYEEEE in the germline V gene. V was clipped by 1 base and J by 7 bases; unmatched bases: 2. The CDR3 sequence is 15 residues long. This CDR3 is CASSLLLAGGGELFF. In DNA form, the CDR3 reads TGTGCCAGCAGCTTGCTACTAGCGGGAGGCGGGGAGCTGTTTTTT.

This sequence joins TRBV2 and TRBJ1-6, with 10 bases aligning to TRBD1. Germline loops: CDR1 SNHLY, CDR2 FYNNEI. This CDR3 region has 17 residues. V lost 6 bases to trimming and J lost 0 bases; unmatched junction nucleotides: 5. The CDR3 DNA is TGTGCCAGCAGCGGACAGGGGGAGAGCTCCTATAATTCACCCCTCCACTTT. This encodes CASSGQGESSYNSPLHF.

The chain combines TRBV15 with TRBJ1-2, with D perhaps TRBD1 (6 bases). This CDR3 has 14 amino acids. In germline, CDR1 is LNHNV, CDR2 YYDKDF (reference sequence). V lost 4 bases to trimming and J lost 4 bases, with 13 bases between them. CDR3 region: CATSTGGARYGYTF. As DNA, the CDR3 is TGTGCCACCAGCACGGGGGGGGCACGCTATGGCTACACCTTC.

The chain uses TRBV24-1 and TRBJ1-2; 7 positions match TRBD1. CDR1 KGHDR and CDR2 SFDVKD come from the germline V gene. V lost 6 bases to trimming and J lost 0 bases; unmatched junction nucleotides: 3. This CDR3 contains 14 residues. The CDR3: CATSRDSSNYGYTF. The CDR3 coding sequence is TGTGCCACCAGTCGGGACAGCTCTAACTATGGCTACACCTTC.

The chain joins TRBV19 to TRBJ1-2; unclear D gene. The germline CDR1 and CDR2 sequences are LNHDA and SQIVND (reference sequence). The CDR3 spans 13 residues. Trimming left V 10 bases short and J 5 bases short, with 17 bases between. The CDR3 sequence: CATRSNRRYGYTF. The CDR3 DNA reads as TGTGCCACCCGTAGTAATAGGAGGTATGGCTACACCTTC.

This sequence joins TRBV5-1 and TRBJ1-2; 7 bases fit TRBD1. J gave up 0 bases and V 6 bases, and 8 bases lay outside the gene matches. Germline lookup yields CDR1 SGHRS and CDR2 YFSETQ. There are 15 residues in the CDR3. CDR3 region: CASTDRAGANYGYTF. In nucleotides, the CDR3 is TGCGCCAGCACCGACAGGGCCGGAGCTAACTATGGCTACACCTTC. Together with reference TRBV5-1 and TRBJ1-2, the CDR3 gives the full variable domain: KAGVTQTPRYLIKTRGQQVTLSCSPISGHRSVSWYQQTPGQGLQFLFEYFSETQRNKGNFPGRFSGRQFSNSRSEMNVSTLELGDSALYLCASTDRAGANYGYTFGSGTRLTVV.

The genes are TRBV14 and TRBJ1-6, with D unresolved. V gave up 1 base and J gave up 0 bases, with 10 bases separating them. CDR3 size: 17 residues. From germline, CDR1 is SGHDN and CDR2 FVKESK. The CDR3 DNA is TGTGCCAGCAGCCAAGGTACGGGATACTCCTATAATTCACCCCTCCACTTT. Translation gives CASSQGTGYSYNSPLHF.

The rearrangement uses TRBV5-6 and TRBJ1-2, with 7 bases lining up with TRBD1. The junction had 13 bases not matched to a gene; V was cut back by 4 bases and J by 7 bases. The CDR3 spans 15 residues. From germline, CDR1 is SGHDT and CDR2 YYEEEE. The CDR3 protein is CASSGVTGVGSGYTF. The DNA of the CDR3 is TGTGCCAGCAGCGGAGTAACAGGGGTTGGGAGTGGCTACACCTTC.